This T cell receptor beta chain is drawn from a study of shared clonotypes between healthy human individuals. Study-level findings and limits: Rarefaction gave evidence that sorted-subset sequencing remained incomplete despite large depth. Larger estimated richness was generally seen in naive subsets than in memory subsets. When naive CD4 clonotypes were compared across a few donors, about 4.8% were shared.

Sequencing was performed with immunoSEQ multiplex PCR; in TCRdb, only in-frame clones are kept and a portion is missing. Of some 580,000 clones in the sample, more than 95% were seen once. As regards this clone: Its specificity is not known.

Deletions cut 1 base from V and 7 bases from J, with 17 bases between. The CDR3 sequence is 15 residues long. Germline V gives CDR1 SGHVS, CDR2 FNYEAQ. Sequencing was carried out using naive CD4+ T cells sorted from blood. Subset meaning: CD45RA+ positively selected. The origin of this receptor is a young woman in good health. The chain is built from TRBV7-6 and TRBJ2-7; D may be TRBD2 (5 bases). Here the CDR3 DNA reads TGTGCCAGCAGCTTAGGTTCAGAAAACGGACTGGAGCAGTACTTC. This encodes CASSLGSENGLEQYF.